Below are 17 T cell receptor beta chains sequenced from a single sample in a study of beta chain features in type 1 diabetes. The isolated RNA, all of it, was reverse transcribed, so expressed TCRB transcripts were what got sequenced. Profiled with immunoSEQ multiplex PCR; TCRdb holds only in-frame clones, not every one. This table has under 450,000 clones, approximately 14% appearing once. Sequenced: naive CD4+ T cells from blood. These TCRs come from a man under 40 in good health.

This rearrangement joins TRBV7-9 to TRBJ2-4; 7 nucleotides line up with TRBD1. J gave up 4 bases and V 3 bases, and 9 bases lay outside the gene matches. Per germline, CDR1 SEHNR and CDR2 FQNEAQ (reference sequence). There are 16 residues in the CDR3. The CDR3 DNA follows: TGTGCCAGCAGCTTCGGGGACAGCCGAGAAAAAAACATTCAGTACTTC. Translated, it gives CASSFGDSREKNIQYF.

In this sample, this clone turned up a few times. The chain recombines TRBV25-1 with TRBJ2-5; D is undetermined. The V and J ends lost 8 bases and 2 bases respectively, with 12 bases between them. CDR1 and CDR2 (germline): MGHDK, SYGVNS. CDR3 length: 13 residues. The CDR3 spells CASRYHSQETQYF. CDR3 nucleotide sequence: TGTGCCAGCCGATATCACAGTCAAGAGACCCAGTACTTC.

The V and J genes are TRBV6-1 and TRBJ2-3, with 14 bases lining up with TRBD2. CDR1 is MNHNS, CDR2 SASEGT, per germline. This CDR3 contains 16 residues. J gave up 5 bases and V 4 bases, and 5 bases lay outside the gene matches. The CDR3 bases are TGTGCCAGCAGTGTAGGACTAGCGGGGGGACAAGATACGCAGTATTTT. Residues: CASSVGLAGGQDTQYF.

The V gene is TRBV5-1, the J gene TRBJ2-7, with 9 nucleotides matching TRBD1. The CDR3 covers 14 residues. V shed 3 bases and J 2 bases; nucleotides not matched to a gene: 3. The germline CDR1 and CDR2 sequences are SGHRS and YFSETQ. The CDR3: CASSSGTGPYEQYV. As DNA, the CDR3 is TGCGCCAGCAGCTCAGGGACAGGGCCCTACGAGCAGTACGTC.

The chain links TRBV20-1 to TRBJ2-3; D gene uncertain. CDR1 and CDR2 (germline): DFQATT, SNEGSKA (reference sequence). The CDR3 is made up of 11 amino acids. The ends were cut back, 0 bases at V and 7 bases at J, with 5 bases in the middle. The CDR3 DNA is TGCAGTGCTAGAGAAGAGAATACGCAGTATTTT. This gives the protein CSAREENTQYF.

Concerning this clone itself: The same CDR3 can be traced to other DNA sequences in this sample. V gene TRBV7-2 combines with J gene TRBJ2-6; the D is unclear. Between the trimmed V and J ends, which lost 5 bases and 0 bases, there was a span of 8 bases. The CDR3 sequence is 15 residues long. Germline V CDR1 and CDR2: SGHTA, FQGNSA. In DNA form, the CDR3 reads TGTGCCAGCAGCCCTAGGCTCTCTGGGGCCAACGTCCTGACTTTC. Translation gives CASSPRLSGANVLTF.

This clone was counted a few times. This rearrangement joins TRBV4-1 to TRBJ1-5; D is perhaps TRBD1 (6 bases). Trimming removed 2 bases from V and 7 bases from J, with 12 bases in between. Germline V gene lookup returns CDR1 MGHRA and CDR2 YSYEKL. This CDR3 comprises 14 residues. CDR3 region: CASSQTGLKQPQHF. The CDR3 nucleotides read TGCGCCAGCAGCCAAACAGGGCTTAAGCAGCCCCAGCATTTT.

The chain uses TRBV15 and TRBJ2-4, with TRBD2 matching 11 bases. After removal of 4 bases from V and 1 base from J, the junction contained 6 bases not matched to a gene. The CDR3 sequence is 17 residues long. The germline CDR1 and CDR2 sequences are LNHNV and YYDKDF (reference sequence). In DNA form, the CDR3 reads TGTGCCACCAGCACCCTGACTAGCGGGGTTGCCAAAAACATTCAGTACTTC. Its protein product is CATSTLTSGVAKNIQYF.

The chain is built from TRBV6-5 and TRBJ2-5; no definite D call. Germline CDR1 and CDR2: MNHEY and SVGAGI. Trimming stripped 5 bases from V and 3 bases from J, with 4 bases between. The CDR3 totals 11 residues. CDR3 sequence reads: CASSNEETQYF. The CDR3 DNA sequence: TGTGCCAGCAGTAATGAAGAGACCCAGTACTTC.

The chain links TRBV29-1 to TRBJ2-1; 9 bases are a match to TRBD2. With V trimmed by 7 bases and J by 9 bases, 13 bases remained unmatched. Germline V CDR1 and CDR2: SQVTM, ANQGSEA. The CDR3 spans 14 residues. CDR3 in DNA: TGCAGCGGGAGTAGCGGGAGCTCGAACGTTGAGCAGTTCTTC. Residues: CSGSSGSSNVEQFF.

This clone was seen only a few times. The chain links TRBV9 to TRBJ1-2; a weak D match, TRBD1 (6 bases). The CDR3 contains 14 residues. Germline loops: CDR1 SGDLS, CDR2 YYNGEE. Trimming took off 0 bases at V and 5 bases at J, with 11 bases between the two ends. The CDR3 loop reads CASSVGQGQYGYTF. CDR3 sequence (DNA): TGTGCCAGCAGCGTAGGTCAGGGGCAATATGGCTACACCTTC.

CDR3 nucleotides: TGTGCCAGTAGTATAGATGATCAGGACACAGATACGCAGTATTTT. The encoded protein is CASSIDDQDTDTQYF. The chain is built from TRBV19 and TRBJ2-3, with D hard to call. The germline V gene has CDR1 LNHDA and CDR2 SQIVND (reference sequence). The CDR3 is 15 residues long. V lost 0 bases and J 2 bases, leaving 9 bases between the germline ends.

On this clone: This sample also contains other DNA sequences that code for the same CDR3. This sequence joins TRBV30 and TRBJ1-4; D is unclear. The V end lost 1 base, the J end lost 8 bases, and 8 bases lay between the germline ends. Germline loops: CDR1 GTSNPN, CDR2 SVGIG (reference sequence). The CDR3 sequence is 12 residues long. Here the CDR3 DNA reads TGTGCCTGGAGTGCCTCGGGGGAAAAACTGTTTTTT. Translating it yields CAWSASGEKLFF.

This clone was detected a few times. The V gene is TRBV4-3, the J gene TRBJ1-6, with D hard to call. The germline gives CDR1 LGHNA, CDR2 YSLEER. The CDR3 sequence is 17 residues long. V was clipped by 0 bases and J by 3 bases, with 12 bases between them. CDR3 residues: CASSQDTKSIYNSPLHF. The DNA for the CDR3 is TGCGCCAGCAGCCAAGACACAAAGTCGATCTATAATTCACCCCTCCACTTT.

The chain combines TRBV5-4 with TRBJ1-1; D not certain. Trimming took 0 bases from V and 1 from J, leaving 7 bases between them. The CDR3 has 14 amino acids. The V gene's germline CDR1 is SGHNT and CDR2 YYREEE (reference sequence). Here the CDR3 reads CASSLAGPNTEAFF. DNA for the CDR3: TGTGCCAGCAGCTTGGCAGGCCCGAACACTGAAGCTTTCTTT.

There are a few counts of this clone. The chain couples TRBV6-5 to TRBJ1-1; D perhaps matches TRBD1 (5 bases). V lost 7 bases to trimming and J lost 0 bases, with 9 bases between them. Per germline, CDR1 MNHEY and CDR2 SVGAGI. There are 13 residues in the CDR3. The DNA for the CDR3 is TGTGCCAGCACCCCGGGGGTGAACACTGAAGCTTTCTTT. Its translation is CASTPGVNTEAFF.

For the CDR3, the DNA is TGTGCCAGCAGAGAATTTTGGGGTAATTCACCCCTCCACTTT. Translation gives CASREFWGNSPLHF. The chain is built from TRBV27 and TRBJ1-6, with unresolved D. V gave up 6 bases and J gave up 6 bases, with 12 bases separating them. Germline V gives CDR1 MNHEY, CDR2 SMNVEV (reference sequence). This CDR3 is built from 14 residues.